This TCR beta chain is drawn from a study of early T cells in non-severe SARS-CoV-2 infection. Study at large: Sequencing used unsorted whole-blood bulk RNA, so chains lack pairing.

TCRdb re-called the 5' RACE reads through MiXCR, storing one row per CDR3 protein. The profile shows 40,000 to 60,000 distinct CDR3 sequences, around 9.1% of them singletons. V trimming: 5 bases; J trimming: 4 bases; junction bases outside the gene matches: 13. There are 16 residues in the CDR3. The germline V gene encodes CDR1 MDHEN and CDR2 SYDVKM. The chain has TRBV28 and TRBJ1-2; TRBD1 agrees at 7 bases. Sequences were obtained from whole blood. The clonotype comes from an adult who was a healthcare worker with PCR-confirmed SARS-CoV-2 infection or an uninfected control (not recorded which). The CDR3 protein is CASSAPGTESVYGYTF. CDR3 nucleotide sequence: TGTGCCAGCAGTGCTCCCGGGACAGAAAGCGTCTATGGCTACACCTTC.